Each of the 20 T cell receptor beta chains below was sequenced from the same sample in a study of molecular identifiers for immune sequencing clone quantification. TCRdb reprocessed the PCR reads via MiXCR and lists one record per CDR3 protein. Altogether under 350,000 distinct CDR3 sequences are present, 24% being singletons, with the ten largest covering roughly 0.7%. The sequenced sample was naive CD8+ T cells from blood, with Jurkat cell RNA spiked in. The subset here: FACS-sorted CD8+CD4-CCR7+CD45RA+ naive T cells. Receptors originate from a human donor in good health. Some libraries in this study had Jurkat cell RNA spiked in.

For this clonotype: This may be a read error: a much more frequent sequence differs by one nucleotide. The chain couples TRBV12-5 to TRBJ2-3; D may correspond to TRBD1 or TRBD2 (6 bases each). This CDR3 is 14 amino acids long. The V gene's germline CDR1 is LGHNT and CDR2 FRNRAP. This CDR3 reads CAGGWAGGPNWQYF. The CDR3 nucleotides are TGTGCTGGTGGTTGGGCCGGGGGCCCCAATTGGCAGTATTTT.

The table lists this clonotype with many counts. This chain connects TRBV4-3 to TRBJ1-4, with TRBD1 matching over 9 bases. The germline gives CDR1 LGHNA, CDR2 YSLEER. The CDR3 is 17 residues long. Trimming at V came to 4 bases and at J to 5 bases, leaving 11 bases not matched to a gene. Written as DNA, the CDR3 is TGCGCCAGCAGCCCCGACCTAACAGGGGGCTTGAATGAAAAACTGTTTTTT. Its protein is CASSPDLTGGLNEKLFF.

CDR3 in amino acids: CASSQGEVAGPTDTQYF. For the CDR3, the DNA is TGCGCCAGCAGCCAAGGGGAGGTAGCGGGACCCACAGATACGCAGTATTTT. The genes are TRBV4-3 and TRBJ2-3; 8 nucleotides match TRBD2. Per germline, CDR1 LGHNA and CDR2 YSLEER. There are 17 residues in the CDR3. V shed 1 base and J 2 bases; nucleotides not matched to a gene: 8.

This clonotype was counted ten times or more. The rearrangement links TRBV19 to TRBJ1-2; 8 nucleotides align to TRBD1. The CDR3 has 13 residues. J lost 5 bases, V lost 3 bases, and 2 bases had no gene match. Germline CDR1 and CDR2: LNHDA and SQIVND (reference sequence). The CDR3: CASSMGTGYGYTF. CDR3 sequence (DNA): TGTGCCAGTAGTATGGGGACAGGATATGGCTACACCTTC.

J is TRBJ1-1 and V is TRBV2, with 10 bases that match TRBD1. CDR1 and CDR2 (germline): SNHLY, FYNNEI. This CDR3 contains 16 residues. Losses at the gene ends were 6 bases for V and 6 bases for J; bases not matched to a gene: 13. The CDR3 DNA is TGTGCCAGCAGAGCCCCCGGGACAGGGGAGTGGGCTGAAGCTTTCTTT. Translating it yields CASRAPGTGEWAEAFF.

This clonotype came up a few times. The chain employs TRBV30 and TRBJ2-7, with D perhaps matching TRBD1 (5 bases). This CDR3 has 17 residues. Germline V gene data show CDR1 as GTSNPN and CDR2 as SVGIG (reference sequence). V was clipped by 3 bases and J by 3 bases, with 24 bases between them. The CDR3 loop is CAWRPSRLRTSSYEQYF. The CDR3 DNA reads as TGTGCCTGGAGGCCGTCCAGACTGAGGACATCGAGCTACGAGCAGTACTTC. The complete variable domain, with remaining parts taken from reference TRBV30 and TRBJ2-7, reads SQTIHQWPATLVQPVGSPLSLECTVEGTSNPNLYWYRQAAGRGLQLLFYSVGIGQISSEVPQNLSASRPQDRQFILSSKKLLLSDSGFYLCAWRPSRLRTSSYEQYFGPGTRLTVT.

This clonotype has only a few counts. V gene TRBV15 combines with J gene TRBJ2-3; 8 nucleotides align to TRBD1. After removal of 0 bases from V and 6 bases from J, the junction contained 14 bases not matched to a gene. The V gene's germline CDR1 is LNHNV and CDR2 YYDKDF (reference sequence). CDR3 length: 18 amino acids. Written as DNA, the CDR3 is TGTGCCACCAGCAGAGATCTCGCTCCAAGACAGGGGTTGGATACGCAGTATTTT. This gives the protein CATSRDLAPRQGLDTQYF.

The chain is built from TRBV9 and TRBJ1-2; D not certain. V lost 4 bases and J 4 bases, leaving 20 bases between the germline ends. The germline V gene has CDR1 SGDLS and CDR2 YYNGEE. The CDR3 has 16 residues. CDR3 region: CASSSPEPSAGYGYTF. CDR3 coding DNA: TGTGCCAGCAGCTCCCCCGAACCCAGCGCGGGCTATGGCTACACCTTC.

The rearrangement joins TRBV12-3 or TRBV12-4 to TRBJ2-7; D is possibly TRBD1 (6 bases). This CDR3 comprises 14 residues. V was trimmed by 6 bases and J by 2 bases, leaving 14 bases between them. Written as DNA, the CDR3 is TGTGCCAGCAGCCAAACAGGGTTCGCCTACGAGCAGTACTTC. It yields the protein CASSQTGFAYEQYF.

A word on this clonotype: A read error is possible here, since a much larger clone lies one base away. V and J are TRBV5-4 and TRBJ2-5, with D tentatively TRBD2 (6 bases). CDR3 size: 15 residues. Trimming took off 2 bases at V and 0 bases at J, with 11 bases between the two ends. Germline CDR1 SGHNT, CDR2 YYREEE (reference sequence). CDR3 residues: CASSFGRENQETQYF. The CDR3 nucleotides read TGTGCCAGCAGCTTTGGACGGGAGAACCAAGAGACCCAGTACTTC.

This clonotype has just a few counts. The chain joins TRBV27 to TRBJ2-1, with D perhaps matching TRBD2 (6 bases). Per germline, CDR1 MNHEY and CDR2 SMNVEV (reference sequence). The CDR3 is made up of 18 amino acids. Trimming cost V 5 bases and J 0 bases, with 20 bases left between them. The CDR3 DNA sequence: TGTGCCAGCAGTCTCGGGCCTGGACTATCCAGCTCCTACAATGAGCAGTTCTTC. As protein: CASSLGPGLSSSYNEQFF.

A note on this clonotype: This may be a read error: a much more frequent sequence differs by one nucleotide. The chain recombines TRBV29-1 with TRBJ1-2; 7 nucleotides line up with TRBD1. The CDR3 loop spans 13 amino acids. J lost 4 bases, V lost 5 bases, and 7 bases had no gene match. Germline V CDR1 and CDR2: SQVTM, ANQGSEA. DNA of the CDR3: TGCAGCGTTAAGGCAGGGGGGGTCTATGGCTACACCTTC. This translates into CSVKAGGVYGYTF.

A word on this clonotype: A much larger clone is a single base away; this may be a read error. The rearrangement links TRBV20-1 to TRBJ1-2; D call uncertain. Germline V gives CDR1 DFQATT, CDR2 SNEGSKA (reference sequence). The CDR3 length is 13 residues. CDR3 DNA: TGCAATGCTAGCGAGGACGTTAACTATGGCTACACCTTC. Translated, it gives CNASEDVNYGYTF.

CDR3 protein: CASSFELRRELFF. The CDR3 DNA sequence: TGTGCCAGCAGCTTTGAATTACGCCGGGAGCTGTTTTTT. The rearrangement uses TRBV7-2 and TRBJ2-2; the D is unclear. The CDR3 runs 13 residues. Germline loops: CDR1 SGHTA, CDR2 FQGNSA. Trimming left V 3 bases short and J 9 bases short, with 11 bases between. The full variable domain, completed using reference TRBV7-2 and TRBJ2-2, is GAGVSQSPSNKVTEKGKDVELRCDPISGHTALYWYRQSLGQGLEFLIYFQGNSAPDKSGLPSDRFSAERTGGSVSTLTIQRTQQEDSAVYLCASSFELRRELFFGEGSRLTVL.

This clonotype showed up just a few times. The chain has TRBV5-6 and TRBJ2-7, with TRBD2 matching over 7 bases. Trimming took 8 bases from V and 0 from J; bases not matched to a gene: 5. Per germline, CDR1 SGHDT and CDR2 YYEEEE. The CDR3 extends over 13 amino acids. The CDR3 sequence: CASGRGSSYEQYF. Here the CDR3 DNA reads TGTGCCAGTGGGCGGGGGAGCTCCTACGAGCAGTACTTC.

This clonotype was seen many times. The CDR3 DNA is TGTGCCAGCAGCTGGTGGGGGTCTAATGAAAAACTGTTTTTT. Its translation is CASSWWGSNEKLFF. The chain employs TRBV5-4 and TRBJ1-4; D is possibly TRBD1 (5 bases). CDR3 length: 14 residues. Per germline, CDR1 SGHNT and CDR2 YYREEE (reference sequence). The germline V and J ends were trimmed by 3 bases and 3 bases, with 9 bases remaining between them.

The sample holds many counts of this clonotype. This chain links TRBV12-3 or TRBV12-4 with TRBJ1-5, with D perhaps matching TRBD1 (5 bases). The ends were cut back, 5 bases at V and 7 bases at J, with 15 bases in the middle. The CDR3 extends over 14 amino acids. The DNA of the CDR3 is TGTGCCAGCAGTCTACCTAGGGGAGGCCAGCCCCAGCATTTT. Its translation: CASSLPRGGQPQHF.

This clonotype was seen a few times. The CDR3, as DNA: TGTGCCAGCAGCGTAGGACTAACAGAGGAGCAGTACTTC. It specifies CASSVGLTEEQYF. The chain uses TRBV9 and TRBJ2-7; weak D call: TRBD2 (5 bases). The CDR3 has 13 residues. Germline loops: CDR1 SGDLS, CDR2 YYNGEE. V was cut by 0 bases and J by 7 bases, with 11 bases left in between.

A remark on this clonotype: A clone one base away is much larger, so this may be a read error. V is TRBV14 and J is TRBJ1-2, with D perhaps TRBD1 (6 bases). CDR1 SGHDN and CDR2 FVKESK come from the germline V gene. CDR3 length: 15 residues. V was pared by 4 bases and J by 4 bases, with 16 bases between. CDR3 DNA sequence: TGTGCCAGCAGCCGGGACATGACTTTTGGCTATGGCTACACCTTC. Translated: CASSRDMTFGYGYTF.

This clonotype was seen ten or more times. The CDR3 reads CASSRASENTEAFF. The DNA for the CDR3 is TGTGCCAGCAGCCGGGCCAGCGAGAACACTGAAGCTTTCTTT. This rearrangement joins TRBV7-9 to TRBJ1-1; D is unresolved. Germline assignment: CDR1 SEHNR and CDR2 FQNEAQ (reference sequence). The germline V and J ends were trimmed by 5 bases and 1 base, with 11 bases remaining between them. The CDR3 has 14 residues.